This T cell receptor (beta chain) was identified during a study of control samples from healthy donors and cancer patients. Measured with immunoSEQ multiplex PCR; TCRdb has only the in-frame clones, and not every one. The table records about 220,000 clones, about 95% of them present only once. Germline CDR1 is SGDLS and CDR2 is YYNGEE. The length of the CDR3 is 15 residues. Trimming stripped 0 bases from V and 1 base from J, with 10 bases between. About this clone itself: The same CDR3 is also encoded by other DNA sequences in this sample.

Sequencing used blood. The sequence derives from a man between 45 and 60 years old in good health. V is TRBV9 and J is TRBJ1-1, with D uncertain. Here the CDR3 DNA reads TGTGCCAGCAGCGTAGACCTGCAGCGGAACACTGAAGCTTTCTTT. This encodes CASSVDLQRNTEAFF.